The 13 T cell receptor beta chains in this list originate from one sample, sequenced in a study of OX40 agonist ivuxolimab in advanced cancers. Measured with immunoSEQ multiplex PCR; TCRdb has only the in-frame clones, and not every one. The sample includes roughly 45,000 clones, just over 85% seen only once; the top ten take 3.4%. Sample: CD4+ or CD8+ T cells sorted from blood, taken in a trial of the OX40 agonist ivuxolimab. These TCRs come from an adult with an advanced solid tumor such as melanoma, head and neck, liver or kidney cancer.

CDR3 coding DNA: TGCAGCGTCGAGACAGGGGTTAATTCACCCCTCCACTTT. The encoded protein is CSVETGVNSPLHF. The chain links TRBV29-1 to TRBJ1-6; 8 bases are a match to TRBD1. The CDR3 is 13 residues long. V shed 6 bases, J shed 6 bases, and the junction held 4 bases outside the gene matches. Germline values: CDR1 SQVTM, CDR2 ANQGSEA.

This chain links TRBV9 with TRBJ1-4; D call uncertain. The CDR3 is made up of 17 amino acids. Germline CDR1 SGDLS, CDR2 YYNGEE. Trimming pared 4 bases from V and 0 bases from J, leaving 16 bases between. CDR3 sequence: CASSRRPSASTNEKLFF. DNA for the CDR3: TGTGCCAGCAGCCGTAGGCCTTCCGCTTCAACTAATGAAAAACTGTTTTTT.

The chain employs TRBV4-2 and TRBJ2-5; TRBD2 is a possible D gene (6 bases). This CDR3 region has 13 residues. Germline-derived CDR1 and CDR2 are LGHNA and YNFKEQ. Trimming pared 1 base from V and 7 bases from J, leaving 10 bases between. CDR3 protein: CASSQVEGGTQYF. The CDR3 DNA is TGTGCCAGCAGCCAAGTGGAGGGAGGGACCCAGTACTTC.

The chain carries TRBV28 and TRBJ1-5, with TRBD1 as a possible D gene (6 bases). Trimming removed 6 bases from V and 3 bases from J, with 21 bases in between. Germline V gene lookup returns CDR1 MDHEN and CDR2 SYDVKM. The CDR3 totals 17 residues. The DNA of the CDR3 is TGTGCCAGCAGGATAGACAGGTCATGGAATTACAATCAGCCCCAGCATTTT. This sequence encodes CASRIDRSWNYNQPQHF.

V and J are TRBV19 and TRBJ2-7; D might be TRBD1 or TRBD2, each matching 5 bases. The germline gives CDR1 LNHDA, CDR2 SQIVND (reference sequence). Trimming removed 6 bases from V and 3 bases from J, with 15 bases in between. The CDR3 is 14 residues long. The CDR3 region is CASSPPGAIYEQYF. CDR3 nucleotides: TGTGCCAGTAGCCCCCCCGGGGCTATCTACGAGCAGTACTTC.

This clone was seen a handful of times. The chain joins TRBV28 to TRBJ1-5; 8 bases fit TRBD1. CDR1 MDHEN and CDR2 SYDVKM come from the germline V gene. Trimming cost V 8 bases and J 2 bases; bases outside gene matches: 11. The CDR3 has 16 amino acids. The CDR3 sequence is CASGTGGEIGNQPQHF. The CDR3 DNA follows: TGTGCCAGCGGTACAGGGGGGGAAATTGGCAATCAGCCCCAGCATTTT. Full variable domain (rest looked up from reference TRBV28 and TRBJ1-5): DVKVTQSSRYLVKRTGEKVFLECVQDMDHENMFWYRQDPGLGLRLIYFSYDVKMKEKGDIPEGYSVSREKKERFSLILESASTNQTSMYLCASGTGGEIGNQPQHFGDGTRLSIL.

The V and J genes are TRBV7-2 and TRBJ2-3; D unclear. The ends were cut back, 5 bases at V and 3 bases at J, with 6 bases in the middle. The CDR3 contains 12 residues. Looked up from germline, CDR1 is SGHTA and CDR2 is FQGNSA. DNA of the CDR3: TGTGCCAGCAGCCCTACTACAGATACGCAGTATTTT. It codes for CASSPTTDTQYF. Together with reference TRBV7-2 and TRBJ2-3, the CDR3 gives the full variable domain: GAGVSQSPSNKVTEKGKDVELRCDPISGHTALYWYRQSLGQGLEFLIYFQGNSAPDKSGLPSDRFSAERTGGSVSTLTIQRTQQEDSAVYLCASSPTTDTQYFGPGTRLTVL.

This chain joins TRBV9 and TRBJ2-2; no clear D. The V end lost 4 bases, the J end lost 0 bases, and 19 bases lay between the germline ends. The germline V gene encodes CDR1 SGDLS and CDR2 YYNGEE. The CDR3 consists of 18 residues. The CDR3: CASSPLGSAVANTGELFF. The CDR3 DNA is TGTGCCAGCAGCCCGTTAGGGTCGGCAGTCGCGAACACCGGGGAGCTGTTTTTT.

The rearrangement joins TRBV25-1 to TRBJ1-4; 7 bases agree with TRBD1. This CDR3 spans 16 amino acids. Germline CDR1 and CDR2: MGHDK and SYGVNS. The J segment lost 11 bases and the V segment lost 6 bases, leaving 18 bases of the junction unmatched. CDR3 in amino acids: CASSHFMRGGAGKLFF. As DNA, the CDR3 is TGTGCCAGCAGCCATTTTATGAGAGGGGGCGCGGGGAAACTGTTTTTT.

This clone was counted between two and nine times. The chain employs TRBV28 and TRBJ2-7; maybe TRBD1 (5 bases). V dropped 6 bases and J dropped 5 bases, with 17 bases sitting between them. The germline V gene encodes CDR1 MDHEN and CDR2 SYDVKM. CDR3 length equals 14 residues. The CDR3 DNA reads as TGTGCCAGCAGCCGACAGTCTCTAATCCACGAGCAGTACTTC. This encodes CASSRQSLIHEQYF.

The chain uses TRBV27 and TRBJ1-5; possible D gene TRBD1, 5 bases. The V gene lost 5 bases and the J gene lost 1 base, with 9 bases spanning the gap. Germline values: CDR1 MNHEY, CDR2 SMNVEV (reference sequence). The CDR3 runs to 14 residues. CDR3 DNA sequence: TGTGCCAGCAGTCCGAGACAGAGCAATCAGCCCCAGCATTTT. Encoded protein: CASSPRQSNQPQHF.

V and J are TRBV6-1 and TRBJ1-1; D unresolved. The CDR3 has 14 amino acids. Germline-derived CDR1 and CDR2 are MNHNS and SASEGT. The V end was cut by 0 bases, the J end by 6 bases, with 11 bases between. The CDR3 sequence: CASSEAWGRAEAFF. The CDR3 DNA reads as TGTGCCAGCAGTGAAGCGTGGGGTAGGGCTGAAGCTTTCTTT.

This chain joins TRBV10-1 and TRBJ2-1; unclear D gene. The length of the CDR3 is 15 residues. Germline CDR1 reads WNHNN; CDR2 reads SYGVQD (reference sequence). V was shortened by 3 bases and J by 0 bases, with 9 bases between the two germline ends. CDR3 residues: CASSDLPSSYNEQFF. The CDR3 nucleotides read TGCGCCAGCAGTGATCTCCCGAGCTCCTACAATGAGCAGTTCTTC.